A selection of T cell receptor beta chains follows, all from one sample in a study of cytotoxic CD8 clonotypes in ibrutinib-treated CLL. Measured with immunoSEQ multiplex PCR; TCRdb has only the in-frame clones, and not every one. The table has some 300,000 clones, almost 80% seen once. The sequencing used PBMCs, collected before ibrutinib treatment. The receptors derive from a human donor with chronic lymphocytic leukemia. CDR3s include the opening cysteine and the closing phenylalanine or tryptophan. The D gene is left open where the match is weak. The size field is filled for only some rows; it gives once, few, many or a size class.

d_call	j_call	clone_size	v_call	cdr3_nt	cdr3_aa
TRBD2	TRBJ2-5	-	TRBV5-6	TGTGCCAGCAACCCCCTTCTTTTGACTAGCGGGAGCCTAGGGGAGACCCAGTACTTC	CASNPLLLTSGSLGETQYF
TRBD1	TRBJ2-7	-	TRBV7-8	TGTGCCAGCAGCTTATCTCAGGGGGTCTCGCGGGAGCAGTACTTC	CASSLSQGVSREQYF
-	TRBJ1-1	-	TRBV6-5	TGTGCCAGCAGTAGGGGAAACACTGAAGCTTTCTTT	CASSRGNTEAFF
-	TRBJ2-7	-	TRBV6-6	TGTGCCAGCAGTTCAGGCAGGCTATACGAGCAGTACTTC	CASSSGRLYEQYF
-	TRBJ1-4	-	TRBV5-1	TGCGCCAGCAGCTTGAATACAGGTGAAAAACTGTTTTTT	CASSLNTGEKLFF
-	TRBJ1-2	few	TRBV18	TGTGCCAGCTCAACCGGCCGGGCGAACTATGGCTACACCTTC	CASSTGRANYGYTF
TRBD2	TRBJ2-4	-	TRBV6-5	TGTGCCAGCAAGACTAGCGGGAGCAAAAACATTCAGTACTTC	CASKTSGSKNIQYF
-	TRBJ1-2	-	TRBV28	TGTGCCAGCAGTCTTAGGACCTCTGTCTACACCTTC	CASSLRTSVYTF
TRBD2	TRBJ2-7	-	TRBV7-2	TGTGCCAGCAGCGGCCCAGGACTAGCGGATTACGAGCAGTACTTC	CASSGPGLADYEQYF
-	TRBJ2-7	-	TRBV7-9	TGTGCCAGCAGCGTCGGTGGAGCCCTCTACGAGCAGTACTTC	CASSVGGALYEQYF
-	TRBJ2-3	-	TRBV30	TGTGCCTGGAGTCGACCAACTGGGCGCAGCACAGATACGCAGTATTTT	CAWSRPTGRSTDTQYF
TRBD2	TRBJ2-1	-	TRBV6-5	TGTGCCAGCAGTTACGAGACTAGCGGGGACAATGAGCAGTTCTTC	CASSYETSGDNEQFF
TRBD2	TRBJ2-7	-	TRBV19	TGTGCCAGTAGTCCACGTCGACTAGCTATCCTCTACGAGCAGTACTTC	CASSPRRLAILYEQYF
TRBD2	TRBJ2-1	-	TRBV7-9	TGTGCCAGCAGCTTACTAGGAGATTCGGGACTAGCGGGAGTGGGTGAGCAGTTCTTC	CASSLLGDSGLAGVGEQFF
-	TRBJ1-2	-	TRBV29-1	TGCAGCGTTGTGCAGGACTATGGCTACACCTTC	CSVVQDYGYTF
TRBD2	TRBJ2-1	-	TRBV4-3	TGCGCCAGCAGCCAAGATTGGGGACTAGCGGAAGACTACAATGAGCAGTTCTTC	CASSQDWGLAEDYNEQFF
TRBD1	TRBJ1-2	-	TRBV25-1	TGTGCCAGCAGGGATGACAGGGGATTGGGTGGCTACACCTTC	CASRDDRGLGGYTF
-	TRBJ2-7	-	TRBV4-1	TGCGCCAGCAGCCAAGACTTCGGCGAGCAGTACTTC	CASSQDFGEQYF
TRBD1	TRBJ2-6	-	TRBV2	TGTGCCAGCGGTAAGCACAGGGGCTCTGGGGCCAACGTCCTGACTTTC	CASGKHRGSGANVLTF
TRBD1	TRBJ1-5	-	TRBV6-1	TGTGCCAGCAGTGTCGACAGGGTCAATCAGCCCCAGCATTTT	CASSVDRVNQPQHF